These 5 T cell receptor beta chains were all obtained from the same sample, sequenced in a study of T cell responses to AZD1222 COVID-19 vaccine. TCRdb's table, derived via immunoSEQ multiplex PCR, lists solely in-frame clones and lacks some. In the table there are some 94,000 clones, around nine tenths of which are singletons. This specimen consisted of peripheral blood, obtained on day 0 of AZD1222 vaccination. The receptors stem from an adult in good health.

The chain joins TRBV28 to TRBJ2-6; TRBD1 aligns across 8 bases. The ends lost 5 bases at V and 2 bases at J; junction bases unmatched: 2. The CDR3 is made up of 15 amino acids. CDR1 and CDR2 (germline): MDHEN, SYDVKM. The CDR3 nucleotides are TGTGCCAGCAGTCCGACAGGGGCTGGGGCCAACGTCCTGACTTTC. Its translation: CASSPTGAGANVLTF.

The chain links TRBV9 to TRBJ2-2; 13 bases align to TRBD2. In germline, CDR1 is SGDLS, CDR2 YYNGEE. The CDR3 length is 17 residues. J lost 5 bases, V lost 0 bases, and 4 bases had no gene match. CDR3 DNA: TGTGCCAGCAGCGTAGGCGGACTAGCGGGGGCAACCGGGGAGCTGTTTTTT. Its protein is CASSVGGLAGATGELFF.

The gene calls are TRBV2 and TRBJ1-2, with D possibly being TRBD1 (6 bases). Germline assignment: CDR1 SNHLY and CDR2 FYNNEI. V was clipped by 6 bases and J by 3 bases, with 14 bases between them. The CDR3 runs 14 residues. CDR3 sequence reads: CASRVGGRDYGYTF. DNA of the CDR3: TGTGCCAGCAGGGTAGGGGGGCGCGACTATGGCTACACCTTC.

This clone was seen just once. The chain carries TRBV27 and TRBJ1-4; no clear D. CDR3 length equals 14 residues. Germline assignment: CDR1 MNHEY and CDR2 SMNVEV (reference sequence). V shed 6 bases and J shed 3 bases, with 11 bases lying between them. For the CDR3, the DNA is TGTGCCAGCAGCCGGCTCAAGGCTAATGAAAAACTGTTTTTT. Its translation: CASSRLKANEKLFF.

J is TRBJ2-3 and V is TRBV9; 11 nucleotides align to TRBD2. The germline V gene has CDR1 SGDLS and CDR2 YYNGEE. V shed 3 bases, J shed 5 bases, and the junction held 8 bases outside the gene matches. This CDR3 has 16 amino acids. The CDR3 DNA sequence: TGTGCCAGCAGCGGTCGACTAGCGGGGTTTAGAGATACGCAGTATTTT. Residues: CASSGRLAGFRDTQYF. The whole variable domain, remainder taken from reference TRBV9 and TRBJ2-3, is DSGVTQTPKHLITATGQRVTLRCSPRSGDLSVYWYQQSLDQGLQFLIQYYNGEERAKGNILERFSAQQFPDLHSELNLSSLELGDSALYFCASSGRLAGFRDTQYFGPGTRLTVL.